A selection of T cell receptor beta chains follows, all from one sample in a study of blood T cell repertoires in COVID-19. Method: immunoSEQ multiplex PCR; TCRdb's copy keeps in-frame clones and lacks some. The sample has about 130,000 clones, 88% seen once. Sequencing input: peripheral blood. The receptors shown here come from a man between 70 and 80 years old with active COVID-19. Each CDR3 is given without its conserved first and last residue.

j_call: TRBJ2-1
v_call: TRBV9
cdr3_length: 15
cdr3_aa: ASSVMGGGTTYNEQF

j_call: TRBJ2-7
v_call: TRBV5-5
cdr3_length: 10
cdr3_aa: ATSDSRSEQY

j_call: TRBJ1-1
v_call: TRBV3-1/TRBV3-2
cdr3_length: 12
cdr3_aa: ASSGREGRTEAF

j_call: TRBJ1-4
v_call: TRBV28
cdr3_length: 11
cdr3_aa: ASRRQGLEKLF

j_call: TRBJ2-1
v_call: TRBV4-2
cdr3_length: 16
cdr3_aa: ASSQEGGRLAGYNEQF

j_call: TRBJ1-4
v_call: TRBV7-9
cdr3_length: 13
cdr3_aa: ASSGTGLSNEKLF

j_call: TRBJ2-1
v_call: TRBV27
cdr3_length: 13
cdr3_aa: ASSRGLGRYNEQF

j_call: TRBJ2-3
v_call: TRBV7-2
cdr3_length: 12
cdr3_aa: ASSLLADTDTQY

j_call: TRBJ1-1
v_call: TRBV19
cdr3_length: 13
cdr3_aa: ASTLPGQGTAEAF

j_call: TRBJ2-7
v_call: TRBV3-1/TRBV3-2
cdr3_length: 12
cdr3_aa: ASSQDGGGYEQY

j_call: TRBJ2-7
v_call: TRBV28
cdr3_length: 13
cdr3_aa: ASSFPSGGIYEQY

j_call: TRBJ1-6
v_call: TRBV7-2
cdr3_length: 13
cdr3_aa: ASSLVPGQGTPLH

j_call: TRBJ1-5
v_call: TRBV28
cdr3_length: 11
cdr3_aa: ASSPNTNQPQH

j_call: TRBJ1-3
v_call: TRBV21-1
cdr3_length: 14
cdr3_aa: ASSNLGRLAGNTIY

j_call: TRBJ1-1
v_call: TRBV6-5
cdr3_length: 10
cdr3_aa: ASSYGQNEAF

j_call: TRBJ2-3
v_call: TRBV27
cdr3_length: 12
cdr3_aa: ASSWRGETDTQY

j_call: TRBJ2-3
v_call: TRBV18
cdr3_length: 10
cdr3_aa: ASSELSDTQY

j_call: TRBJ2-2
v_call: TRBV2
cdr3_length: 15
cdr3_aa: ASRTVGQGIGTGELF

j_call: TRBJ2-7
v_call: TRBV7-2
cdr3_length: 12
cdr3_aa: ASSLGGGGYEQY

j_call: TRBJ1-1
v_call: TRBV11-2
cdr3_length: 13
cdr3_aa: ASSFKGGPVEEAF

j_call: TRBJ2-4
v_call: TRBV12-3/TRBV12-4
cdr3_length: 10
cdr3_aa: ASSLGRDRVN

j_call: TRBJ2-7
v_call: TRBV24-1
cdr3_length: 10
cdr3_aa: ATSRQSFEQY

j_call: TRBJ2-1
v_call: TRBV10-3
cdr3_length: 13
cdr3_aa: AISQGIRPDNEQF

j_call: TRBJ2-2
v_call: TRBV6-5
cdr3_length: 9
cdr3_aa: ASRDSGELF

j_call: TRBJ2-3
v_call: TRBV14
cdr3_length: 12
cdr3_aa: ASSQGGGLDTQY

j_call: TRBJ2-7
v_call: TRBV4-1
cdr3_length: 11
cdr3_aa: ASSQSPAPEQY

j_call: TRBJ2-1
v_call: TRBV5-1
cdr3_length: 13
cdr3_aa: ASSEATGGINEQF

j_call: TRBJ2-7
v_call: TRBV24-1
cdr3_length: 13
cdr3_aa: ATSDPGRPGGEQY

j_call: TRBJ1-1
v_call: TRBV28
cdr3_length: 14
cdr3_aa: ASSPSSRGANTEAF

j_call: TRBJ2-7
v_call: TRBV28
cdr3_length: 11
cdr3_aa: ASRQVVPYEQY

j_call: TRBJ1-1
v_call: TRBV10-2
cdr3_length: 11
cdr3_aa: ASSEGGFMEAF

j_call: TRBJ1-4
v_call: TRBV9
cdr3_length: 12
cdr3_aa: ASSPRTGEGKLF

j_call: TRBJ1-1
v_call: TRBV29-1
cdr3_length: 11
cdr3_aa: SVPRDRNTEAF

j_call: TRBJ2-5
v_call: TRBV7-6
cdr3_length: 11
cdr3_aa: ASSFTGEETQY

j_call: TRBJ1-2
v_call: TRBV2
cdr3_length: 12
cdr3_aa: ASSAGQGEYGYT

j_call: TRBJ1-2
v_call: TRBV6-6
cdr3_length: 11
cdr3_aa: ASSYSALNGYT

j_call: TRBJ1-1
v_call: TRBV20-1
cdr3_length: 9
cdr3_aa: SASGATEAF

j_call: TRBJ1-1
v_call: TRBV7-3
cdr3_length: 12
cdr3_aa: ASSPDPQGAEAF

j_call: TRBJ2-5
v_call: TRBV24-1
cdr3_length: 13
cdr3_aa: ATSDPGTGMETQY

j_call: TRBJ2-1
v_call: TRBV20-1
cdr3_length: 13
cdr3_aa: SASASGHDYNEQF

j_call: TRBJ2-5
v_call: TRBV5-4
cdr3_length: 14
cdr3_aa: ASSRGLAGGRETQY

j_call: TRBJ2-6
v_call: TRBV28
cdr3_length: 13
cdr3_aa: ASSTDSSGANVLA

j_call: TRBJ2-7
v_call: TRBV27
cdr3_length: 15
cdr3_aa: ASSPLGGGVGSYEQY

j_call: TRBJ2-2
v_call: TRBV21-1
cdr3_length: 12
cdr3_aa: ASSNAQGAGELF

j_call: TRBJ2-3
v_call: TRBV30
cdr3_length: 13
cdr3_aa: AWSLLAGLGGGQY

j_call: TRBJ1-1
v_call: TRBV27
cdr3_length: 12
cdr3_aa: ASSLTGGVTEAF

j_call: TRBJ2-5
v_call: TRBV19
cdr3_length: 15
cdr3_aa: ASSIIPLAGNGETQY

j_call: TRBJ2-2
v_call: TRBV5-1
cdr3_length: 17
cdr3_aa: ASSFTGERTLTNTGELF

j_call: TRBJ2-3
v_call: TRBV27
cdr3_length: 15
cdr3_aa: ASSFSGLAGGTDTQY

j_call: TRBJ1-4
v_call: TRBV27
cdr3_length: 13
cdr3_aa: ASSLRPRDSKKLF

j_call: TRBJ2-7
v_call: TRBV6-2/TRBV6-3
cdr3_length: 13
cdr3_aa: ASSYGQAGTYEQY

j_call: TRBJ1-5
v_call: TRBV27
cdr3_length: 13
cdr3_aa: ASSLSGQGYQPQH

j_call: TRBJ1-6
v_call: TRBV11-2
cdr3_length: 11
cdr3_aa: ASSLDGGSPLH

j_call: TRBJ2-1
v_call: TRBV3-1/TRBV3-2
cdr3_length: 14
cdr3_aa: ASSRSGSGRAKGEF

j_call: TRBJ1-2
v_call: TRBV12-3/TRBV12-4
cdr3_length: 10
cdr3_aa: ASSPGHYGYT

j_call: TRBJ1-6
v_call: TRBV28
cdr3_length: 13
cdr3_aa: ASSSRTGINSPLH

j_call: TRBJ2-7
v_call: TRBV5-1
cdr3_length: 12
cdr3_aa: ASSSSAGSYEQY